The 12 T cell receptor beta chains below were found in one sample sequenced in a study of blood T cell repertoires in COVID-19. TCRdb's table, derived via immunoSEQ multiplex PCR, lists solely in-frame clones and lacks some. In the table there are hundreds of thousands of clones, approximately 92% of which are singletons. Material: PBMCs or T cells enriched from blood (not recorded which). These receptor sequences come from a man aged 30 to 39 who had recovered from COVID-19.

This clone was recorded only once. The chain has TRBV28 and TRBJ2-7; 15 bases align to TRBD2. CDR1 is MDHEN, CDR2 SYDVKM, per germline. J gave up 3 bases and V 5 bases, and 5 bases lay outside the gene matches. The CDR3 has 16 amino acids. The CDR3 reads CASSPGTSGRNYEQYF. The CDR3 nucleotides read TGTGCCAGCAGTCCTGGGACTAGCGGGAGGAACTACGAGCAGTACTTC.

The chain couples TRBV18 to TRBJ1-6, with 8 bases identical to TRBD1. J lost 10 bases, V lost 6 bases, and 8 bases had no gene match. Germline V CDR1 and CDR2: KGHSH, LQKENI. This CDR3 has 14 residues. Here the CDR3 reads CASSVGQERSPLHF. The CDR3, as DNA: TGTGCCAGCTCGGTGGGACAGGAGCGGTCACCCCTCCACTTT.

J is TRBJ2-6 and V is TRBV27, with 7 bases aligning to TRBD1. Germline V gene sequence: CDR1 MNHEY, CDR2 SMNVEV (reference sequence). CDR3 length equals 19 residues. V lost 0 bases, J lost 0 bases, and 8 bases stayed unmatched. The CDR3 region is CASSLSMGRGSSGANVLTF. CDR3 bases: TGTGCCAGCAGTTTATCGATGGGCAGGGGGTCCTCTGGGGCCAACGTCCTGACTTTC.

The chain combines TRBV9 with TRBJ1-3; TRBD1 matches at 7 bases. CDR1 is SGDLS, CDR2 YYNGEE, per germline. This CDR3 region has 16 residues. V shed 6 bases, J shed 2 bases, and the junction held 11 bases outside the gene matches. CDR3 amino acids: CASTPGPTGAGNTIYF. DNA of the CDR3: TGTGCCAGCACCCCTGGGCCAACAGGGGCTGGAAACACCATATATTTT.

The chain links TRBV19 to TRBJ2-6; a weak D match, TRBD1 (6 bases). V lost 6 bases and J lost 0, with 15 bases in between. Germline CDR1 reads LNHDA; CDR2 reads SQIVND (reference sequence). The CDR3 spans 17 residues. CDR3 nucleotide sequence: TGTGCCAGTAGGATGGACAGAACCTCCTCTGGGGCCAACGTCCTGACTTTC. This translates into CASRMDRTSSGANVLTF.

The chain links TRBV18 to TRBJ1-6; TRBD1 agrees at 10 bases. The J segment lost 6 bases and the V segment lost 4 bases, leaving 6 bases of the junction unmatched. CDR3 length: 16 amino acids. Germline V gene lookup returns CDR1 KGHSH and CDR2 LQKENI. The CDR3 loop reads CASSLDRGVRNSPLHF. CDR3 in DNA: TGTGCCAGCTCACTGGACAGGGGGGTTCGTAATTCACCCCTCCACTTT.

This sequence joins TRBV9 and TRBJ1-5, with D possibly TRBD1 on 6 matching bases. Germline V gene sequence: CDR1 SGDLS, CDR2 YYNGEE. This CDR3 region has 15 residues. V was pared by 7 bases and J by 0 bases, with 14 bases between. The CDR3 region has the DNA TGTGCCAGCTCCCCCGGGACATTTAGCAATCAGCCCCAGCATTTT. This translates into CASSPGTFSNQPQHF.

V gene TRBV24-1 combines with J gene TRBJ2-1; 7 bases align to TRBD2. The germline V gene has CDR1 KGHDR and CDR2 SFDVKD. Trimming removed 0 bases from V and 0 bases from J; junction bases left unmatched: 10. This CDR3 region has 19 residues. The CDR3 spells CATSDLPSGGRTSYNEQFF. The DNA for the CDR3 is TGTGCCACCAGTGATTTGCCCTCTGGCGGGAGAACCTCCTACAATGAGCAGTTCTTC.

V gene TRBV7-3 combines with J gene TRBJ2-3, with D hard to call. Germline V gives CDR1 SGHTA, CDR2 FQGTGA. The CDR3 sequence is 13 residues long. Trimming took off 1 base at V and 6 bases at J, with 8 bases between the two ends. The CDR3 loop reads CASSLKQLDTQYF. CDR3 nucleotide sequence: TGTGCCAGCAGCTTAAAACAGCTGGATACGCAGTATTTT. The full variable domain, its missing parts supplied by reference TRBV7-3 and TRBJ2-3, is GAGVSQTPSNKVTEKGKYVELRCDPISGHTALYWYRQSLGQGPEFLIYFQGTGAADDSGLPNDRFFAVRPEGSVSTLKIQRTERGDSAVYLCASSLKQLDTQYFGPGTRLTVL.

This chain joins TRBV3-1 (or the pseudogene TRBV3-2) and TRBJ2-2, with D perhaps TRBD2 (6 bases). The germline CDR1 and CDR2 sequences are LGHDT and YNNKEL (reference sequence). Trimming took off 1 base at V and 4 bases at J, with 13 bases between the two ends. This CDR3 has 16 amino acids. CDR3 DNA: TGTGCCAGCAGCCAAGGAGACCTGCGGGGCACCGGGGAGCTGTTTTTT. It specifies CASSQGDLRGTGELFF.

About this clone itself: Within the sample, other DNA sequences also encode this same CDR3. The chain combines TRBV30 with TRBJ1-4; D not certain. Germline V gene sequence: CDR1 GTSNPN, CDR2 SVGIG (reference sequence). CDR3 size: 13 residues. Trimming removed 5 bases from V and 3 bases from J, with 10 bases in between. CDR3 loop: CAWSGGANEKLFF. The CDR3 DNA follows: TGTGCCTGGTCGGGAGGCGCTAATGAAAAACTGTTTTTT.

V is TRBV18 and J is TRBJ1-3; D call uncertain. The CDR3 is made up of 15 amino acids. Trimming left V 3 bases short and J 4 bases short, with 13 bases between. Germline V gives CDR1 KGHSH, CDR2 LQKENI. CDR3 region: CASSPESGFGNTIYF. The CDR3 region has the DNA TGTGCCAGCTCACCTGAGAGCGGATTCGGAAACACCATATATTTT.